One and the same sample provided the 18 T cell receptor beta chains below, sequenced in a study of TIL therapy for anti-PD-1-resistant metastatic lung cancer. The libraries were made with immunoSEQ v3. Sequencing was performed with immunoSEQ multiplex PCR; in TCRdb, only in-frame clones are kept and a portion is missing. Of roughly 57,000 clones in the sample, about 81% were seen once. Time point indicated: pre-treatment sample, taken before nivolumab and TIL therapy. The sample in question was blood, obtained at baseline. Every receptor here comes from a person aged 25 to 80 with non-small cell lung cancer.

This clone was detected once. The chain has TRBV4-1 and TRBJ2-7, with a possible D match to TRBD1 (6 bases). This CDR3 is 12 amino acids long. In germline, CDR1 is MGHRA, CDR2 YSYEKL. For the CDR3, the DNA is TGCGCTAAGACAGGCGGCCCCTACGAGCAGTACTTC. It is translated as CAKTGGPYEQYF.

The chain has TRBV15 and TRBJ2-2; TRBD2 matches at 7 bases. V was clipped by 4 bases and J by 3 bases; unmatched bases: 8. The CDR3 contains 16 residues. Germline V lookup: CDR1 LNHNV, CDR2 YYDKDF (reference sequence). The CDR3 DNA is TGTGCCACCAGCAACCCCGAGCGGGGTTACACCGGGGAGCTGTTTTTT. Its protein product is CATSNPERGYTGELFF.

This clone was picked up a small number of times. V usage is TRBV1 and J usage is TRBJ2-2; the DNA was not used to check the table's D call, TRBD1. TRBV1 is termed a pseudogene. CDR3 length equals 16 residues. The CDR3 spells CTSSQDMGLRAGELFF. The CDR3 DNA reads TGCACCAGCAGCCAAGATATGGGGCTCCGGGCCGGGGAGCTGTTTTTT.

V is TRBV5-1 and J is TRBJ2-6; 8 bases fit TRBD1. V shed 4 bases, J shed 2 bases, and the junction held 5 bases outside the gene matches. The CDR3 runs 16 residues. The germline V gene has CDR1 SGHRS and CDR2 YFSETQ. CDR3 region: CASSATGGAGANVLTF. The CDR3 DNA sequence: TGCGCCAGCAGCGCAACAGGGGGTGCTGGGGCCAACGTCCTGACTTTC.

V usage is TRBV20-1 and J usage is TRBJ2-1; D is unresolved. Germline CDR1 DFQATT, CDR2 SNEGSKA (reference sequence). V was pared by 6 bases and J by 3 bases, with 6 bases between. This CDR3 is 11 amino acids long. The CDR3, as DNA: TGCAGTGCGCACTACTACAATGAGCAGTTCTTC. Translated: CSAHYYNEQFF.

The chain has TRBV11-3 and TRBJ2-7; D is undetermined. V lost 1 base, J lost 6 bases, and 7 bases lay in between. This CDR3 is built from 12 residues. Germline-derived CDR1 and CDR2 are SGHNT and YENEEA. CDR3 DNA sequence: TGTGCCAGCAGCTTAGGCTTAGGCGAGCAGTACTTC. Amino acid sequence: CASSLGLGEQYF.

The chain employs TRBV3-1 (or the pseudogene TRBV3-2) and TRBJ1-2; 8 positions agree with TRBD1. With 2 bases clipped from V and 5 bases from J, the junction kept 1 base outside the gene matches. CDR1 is LGHDT and CDR2 is YNNKEL in the germline V gene (reference sequence). The CDR3 runs 13 residues. CDR3 bases: TGTGCCAGCAGCCAACAGGGGGCGTATGGCTACACCTTC. This sequence encodes CASSQQGAYGYTF.

The V call is TRBV24-1, the J call TRBJ2-1; TRBD1 agrees at 8 bases. This CDR3 comprises 13 residues. The junction had 5 bases not matched to a gene; V was cut back by 4 bases and J by 10 bases. Germline-derived CDR1 and CDR2 are KGHDR and SFDVKD. CDR3 protein: CATSERRDREQFF. DNA of the CDR3: TGTGCCACCAGTGAGCGCCGGGACAGGGAGCAGTTCTTC.

The rearrangement uses TRBV7-2 and TRBJ2-7; 10 bases align to TRBD1. Germline V lookup: CDR1 SGHTA, CDR2 FQGNSA. This CDR3 has 14 amino acids. Unmatched junction bases numbered 4, after V lost 5 bases and J lost 3 bases. The CDR3 protein is CASSKGQGYYEQYF. The DNA of the CDR3 is TGTGCCAGCAGCAAGGGACAGGGGTACTACGAGCAGTACTTC.

The chain links TRBV10-3 to TRBJ2-1; 7 bases map to TRBD2. Germline V gives CDR1 ENHRY, CDR2 SYGVKD. The CDR3 sequence is 17 residues long. V lost 4 bases to trimming and J lost 8 bases; unmatched junction nucleotides: 17. CDR3 sequence (DNA): TGTGCCATCAGTGGGAGGGGAGCGGGACCGTTTCTAGATGAGCAGTTCTTC. It encodes CAISGRGAGPFLDEQFF.

The chain employs TRBV6-5 and TRBJ1-4; 7 bases align to TRBD1. Losses at the gene ends were 3 bases for V and 8 bases for J; bases not matched to a gene: 12. This CDR3 contains 16 residues. Germline CDR1 and CDR2: MNHEY and SVGAGI. The CDR3 spells CASSYADTGAAEKLFF. CDR3 DNA sequence: TGTGCCAGCAGTTATGCTGATACAGGGGCGGCGGAAAAACTGTTTTTT.

V and J are TRBV10-2 and TRBJ1-5, with TRBD1 matching 9 bases. Per germline, CDR1 WSHSY and CDR2 SAAADI. The trim removed 6 bases at V and 4 bases at J, leaving 7 bases unmatched. This CDR3 spans 15 amino acids. CDR3 amino acids: CASRADRGVNQPQHF. In DNA form, the CDR3 reads TGCGCCAGCAGGGCCGACAGGGGGGTTAATCAGCCCCAGCATTTT.

The V call is TRBV24-1, the J call TRBJ1-5; D may be TRBD1 (6 bases). There are 15 residues in the CDR3. The germline V gene encodes CDR1 KGHDR and CDR2 SFDVKD. The V and J ends lost 2 bases and 4 bases respectively, with 11 bases between them. Written as DNA, the CDR3 is TGTGCCACCAGTGATTCAGGGACATCGAATCAGCCCCAGCATTTT. It is translated as CATSDSGTSNQPQHF.

CDR3 in DNA: TGCGCCAGCAGCCAAGAGTACCTAGCGGGGTACTACAATGAGCAGTTCTTC. The encoded protein is CASSQEYLAGYYNEQFF. This chain connects TRBV4-1 to TRBJ2-1, with 9 bases identical to TRBD2. The CDR3 extends over 17 amino acids. V shed 0 bases, J shed 3 bases, and the junction held 6 bases outside the gene matches. Germline CDR1 is MGHRA and CDR2 is YSYEKL.

The chain uses TRBV30 and TRBJ1-4, with D possibly being TRBD1 (6 bases). V lost 1 base to trimming and J lost 7 bases, with 16 bases between them. The germline V gene encodes CDR1 GTSNPN and CDR2 SVGIG (reference sequence). CDR3 length: 15 residues. Here the CDR3 reads CAWSEQGTTGEKLFF. For the CDR3, the DNA is TGTGCCTGGAGTGAACAGGGAACAACGGGTGAAAAACTGTTTTTT.

The rearrangement joins TRBV6-1 to TRBJ1-2; 8 bases match TRBD1. V was pared by 0 bases and J by 8 bases, with 2 bases of the junction left unmatched. The germline V gene has CDR1 MNHNS and CDR2 SASEGT. The CDR3 consists of 13 residues. The CDR3 is CASSEADRAGYTF. The CDR3, as DNA: TGTGCCAGCAGTGAAGCGGACAGGGCCGGCTACACCTTC.

V usage is TRBV7-9 and J usage is TRBJ2-3; D is perhaps TRBD1 or TRBD2 (5 bases each). This CDR3 spans 15 amino acids. Germline V lookup: CDR1 SEHNR, CDR2 FQNEAQ (reference sequence). V shed 0 bases and J shed 4 bases, with 11 bases lying between them. CDR3 nucleotide sequence: TGTGCCAGCAGCTTAGCGCTGGGGGTTCCAGATACGCAGTATTTT. Protein product: CASSLALGVPDTQYF.

The rearrangement links TRBV29-1 to TRBJ2-2, with D possibly being TRBD1 or TRBD2 (5 bases each). This CDR3 is 13 amino acids long. Germline loops: CDR1 SQVTM, CDR2 ANQGSEA. V gave up 3 bases and J gave up 4 bases, with 9 bases separating them. Here the CDR3 reads CSVDWGITGELFF. The CDR3 DNA reads TGCAGCGTTGATTGGGGGATCACCGGGGAGCTGTTTTTT.